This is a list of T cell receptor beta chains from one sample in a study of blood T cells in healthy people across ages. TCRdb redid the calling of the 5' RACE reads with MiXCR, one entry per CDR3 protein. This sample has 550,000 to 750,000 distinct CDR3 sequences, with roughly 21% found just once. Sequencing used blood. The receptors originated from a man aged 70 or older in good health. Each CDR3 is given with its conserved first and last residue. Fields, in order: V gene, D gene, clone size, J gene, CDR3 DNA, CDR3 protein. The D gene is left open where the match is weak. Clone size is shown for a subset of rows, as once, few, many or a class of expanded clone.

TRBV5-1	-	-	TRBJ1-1	TGCGCCAGCAGCCCGGAAGGACAGCCGAACACTGAAGCTTTCTTT	CASSPEGQPNTEAFF
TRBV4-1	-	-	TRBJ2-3	TGCGCCAGCAGCCAAGAGCCGGGGTCTCACACAGATACGCAGTATTTT	CASSQEPGSHTDTQYF
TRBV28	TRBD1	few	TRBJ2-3	TGTGCCAGCAGACCCCGGGACAGGGGTTACACAGATACGCAGTATTTT	CASRPRDRGYTDTQYF
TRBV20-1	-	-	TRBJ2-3	TGCAGTGCTAGACGGGTTGTGGGAGGCACAGATACGCAGTATTTT	CSARRVVGGTDTQYF
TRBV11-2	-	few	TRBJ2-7	TGTGCCAGCAGCTTAGTTGAGGGCAGCTCCTACGAGCAGTACTTC	CASSLVEGSSYEQYF
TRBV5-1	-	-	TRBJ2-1	TGCGCCAGCAGCTTGGTTCGGGGGGCAGATGAGCAGTTCTTC	CASSLVRGADEQFF
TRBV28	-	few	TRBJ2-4	TGTGCCAGCAGTTCCCCGGGGGATTGGGGGGACATTCGGTACTTC	CASSSPGDWGDIRYF
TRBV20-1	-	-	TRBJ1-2	TGCAGTGCTCCTCACCGGGGCTTTCTGGGCTACACCTTC	CSAPHRGFLGYTF
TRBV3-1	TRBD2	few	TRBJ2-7	TGTGCCAGCAGCCAAGCGGGAGGTTCGGGCGAGCAGTACTTC	CASSQAGGSGEQYF
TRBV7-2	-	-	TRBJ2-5	TGTGCCAGCAGCTTAGTTCCGGGAGAGACCCAGTACTTC	CASSLVPGETQYF
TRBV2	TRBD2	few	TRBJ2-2	TGTGCCACCGTGGGACTAGCGGGAGTGAACACCGGGGAGCTGTTTTTT	CATVGLAGVNTGELFF
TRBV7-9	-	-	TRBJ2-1	TGTGCCAGCAGCTTAGGGGGGACTTTAGCCAGAGGCAATGAGCAGTTCTTC	CASSLGGTLARGNEQFF
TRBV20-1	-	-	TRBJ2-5	TGCAGTGCTAGTGTCGGCTTCCAAGAGACCCAGTACTTC	CSASVGFQETQYF
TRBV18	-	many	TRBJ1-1	TGTGCCAGCTCCCCTGTTATGAACACTGAAGCTTTCTTT	CASSPVMNTEAFF
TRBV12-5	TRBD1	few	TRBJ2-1	TGTGCTAGTGGACCCGGGACAGAGGGCAATGAGCAGTTCTTC	CASGPGTEGNEQFF
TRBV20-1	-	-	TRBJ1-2	TGCAGTGCTAGAGATGCAGCTCACTATGGCTACACCTTC	CSARDAAHYGYTF
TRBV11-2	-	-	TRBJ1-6	TGTGCCAGCAGCTTAGAGTGGCATAATAATTCACCCCTCCACTTT	CASSLEWHNNSPLHF
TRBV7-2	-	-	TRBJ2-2	TGTGCCAGCAGCTTAGCGGGCCGCGACACCGGGGAGCTGTTTTTT	CASSLAGRDTGELFF
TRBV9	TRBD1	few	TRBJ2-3	TGTGCCAGCAGCGCAAGACAGGGGCCCACATTTGGGGATACGCAGTATTTT	CASSARQGPTFGDTQYF
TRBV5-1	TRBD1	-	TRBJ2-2	TGCGCCAGCAGCCGCGACAGGGGCACCGGGGAGCTGTTTTTT	CASSRDRGTGELFF
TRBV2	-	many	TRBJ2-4	TGTGCCAGCAGGGGGCTAGCCAAAAACATTCAGTACTTC	CASRGLAKNIQYF
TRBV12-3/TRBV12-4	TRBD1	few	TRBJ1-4	TGTGCCAGCAGTTTGGAGAACAGGGGGGGTGTGTTTTTT	CASSLENRGGVFF
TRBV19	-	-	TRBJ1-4	TGTGCCAGTAGTCCTGGGACGAGTGAAAAACTGTTTTTT	CASSPGTSEKLFF
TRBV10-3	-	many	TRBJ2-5	TGTGCCATTTCCGATGACTACGAAGAGACCCAGTACTTC	CAISDDYEETQYF
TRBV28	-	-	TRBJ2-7	TGTGCCAGCAGTTTATCCCGGGGGGCGGGAGCGTCCTACGAGCAGTACTTC	CASSLSRGAGASYEQYF
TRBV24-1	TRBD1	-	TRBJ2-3	TGTGCCACCAGTGACCACAGGGGTGTAACAGATACGCAGTATTTT	CATSDHRGVTDTQYF
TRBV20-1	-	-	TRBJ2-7	TGCAGTGCGGGGACGTCTACCTACGAGCAGTACTTC	CSAGTSTYEQYF
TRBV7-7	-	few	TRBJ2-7	TGTGCTAGCAGCTTCAACACCCGAACTGAGCAGTACTTC	CASSFNTRTEQYF
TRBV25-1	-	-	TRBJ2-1	TGTGCCAGCAGTGAACGGCAGGGGTTAGTTGAGCAGTTCTTC	CASSERQGLVEQFF
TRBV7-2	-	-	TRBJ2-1	TGTGCCAGCAGCTTTAACAAACTACTCAGGGAGTTCTTC	CASSFNKLLREFF
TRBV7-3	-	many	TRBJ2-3	TGTGCCAGCAGCTCGGGACTGGGCTTCTCAGATACGCAGTATTTT	CASSSGLGFSDTQYF
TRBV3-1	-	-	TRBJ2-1	TGTGCCAGCAGCGAGGGGACCAGACCCTACAATGAGCAGTTCTTC	CASSEGTRPYNEQFF
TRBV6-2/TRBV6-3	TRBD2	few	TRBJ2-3	TGTGCCAGCAGCCCCGAAGGACTAGCGGCTAGCACAGATACGCAGTATTTT	CASSPEGLAASTDTQYF